The T cell receptor beta chain under discussion was sequenced for a study of T cell clones after liver transplantation. Clones were read by immunoSEQ multiplex PCR, and TCRdb kept only the in-frame ones, dropping some. The profile shows roughly 100,000 clones, approximately 78% of them singletons. Germline V gene lookup returns CDR1 GTSNPN and CDR2 SVGIG (reference sequence). V was pared by 0 bases and J by 0 bases, with 6 bases between. This CDR3 is built from 15 residues. The chain has TRBV30 and TRBJ2-6; D unresolved. The sequence came from a human donor who received a liver transplant. Sequenced here: CD4+ T cells from blood, sampled before liver transplant. CDR3: CAWSVLLSGANVLTF. The DNA of the CDR3 is TGTGCCTGGAGTGTCTTACTCTCTGGGGCCAACGTCCTGACTTTC.